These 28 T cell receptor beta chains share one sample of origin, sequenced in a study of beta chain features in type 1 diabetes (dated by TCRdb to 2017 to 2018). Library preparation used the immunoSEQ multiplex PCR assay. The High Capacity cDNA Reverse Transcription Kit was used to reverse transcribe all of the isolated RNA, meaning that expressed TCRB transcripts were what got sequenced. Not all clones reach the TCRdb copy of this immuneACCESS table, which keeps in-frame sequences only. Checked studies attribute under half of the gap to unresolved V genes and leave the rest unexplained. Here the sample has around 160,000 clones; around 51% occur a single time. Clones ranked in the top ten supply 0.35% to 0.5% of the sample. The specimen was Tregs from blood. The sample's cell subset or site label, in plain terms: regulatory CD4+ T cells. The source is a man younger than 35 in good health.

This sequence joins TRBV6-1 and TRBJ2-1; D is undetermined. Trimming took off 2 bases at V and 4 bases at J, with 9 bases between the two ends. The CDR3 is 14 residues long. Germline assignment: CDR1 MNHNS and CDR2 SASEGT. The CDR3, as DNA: TGTGCCAGCAGTGAACCCCCCCTGTACAATGAGCAGTTCTTC. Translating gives CASSEPPLYNEQFF.

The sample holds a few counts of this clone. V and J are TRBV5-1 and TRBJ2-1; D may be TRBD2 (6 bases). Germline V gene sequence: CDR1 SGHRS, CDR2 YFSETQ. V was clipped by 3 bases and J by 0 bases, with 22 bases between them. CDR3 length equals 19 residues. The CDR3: CASSSFGTRNTPSYNEQFF. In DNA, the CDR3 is TGCGCCAGCAGCTCGTTCGGGACTCGAAATACCCCCTCCTACAATGAGCAGTTCTTC.

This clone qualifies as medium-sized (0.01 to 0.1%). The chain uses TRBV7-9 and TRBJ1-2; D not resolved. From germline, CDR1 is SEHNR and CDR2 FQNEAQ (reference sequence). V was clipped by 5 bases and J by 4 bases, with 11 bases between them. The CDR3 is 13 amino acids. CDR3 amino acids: CASSPLGSYGYTF. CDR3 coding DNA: TGTGCCAGCAGCCCTCTAGGGAGCTATGGCTACACCTTC.

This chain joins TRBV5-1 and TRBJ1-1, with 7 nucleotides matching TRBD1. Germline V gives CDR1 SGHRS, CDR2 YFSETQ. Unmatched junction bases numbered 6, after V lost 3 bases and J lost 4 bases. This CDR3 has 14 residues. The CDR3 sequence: CASSWDRWGTEAFF. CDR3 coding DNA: TGCGCCAGCAGCTGGGACAGATGGGGCACTGAAGCTTTCTTT.

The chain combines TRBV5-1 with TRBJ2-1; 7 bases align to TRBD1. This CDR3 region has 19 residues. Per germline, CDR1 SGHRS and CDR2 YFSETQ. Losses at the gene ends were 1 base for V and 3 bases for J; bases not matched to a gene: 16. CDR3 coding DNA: TGCGCCAGCAGCTTGCGATGGGACGGGACAGAACCTAGCTACAATGAGCAGTTCTTC. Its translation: CASSLRWDGTEPSYNEQFF.

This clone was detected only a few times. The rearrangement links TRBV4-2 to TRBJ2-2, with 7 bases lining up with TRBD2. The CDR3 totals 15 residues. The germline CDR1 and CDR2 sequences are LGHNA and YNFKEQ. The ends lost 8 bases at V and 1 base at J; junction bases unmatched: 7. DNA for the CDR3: TGTGCCAGCCAACCGGGACTACAGAACACCGGGGAGCTGTTTTTT. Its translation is CASQPGLQNTGELFF.

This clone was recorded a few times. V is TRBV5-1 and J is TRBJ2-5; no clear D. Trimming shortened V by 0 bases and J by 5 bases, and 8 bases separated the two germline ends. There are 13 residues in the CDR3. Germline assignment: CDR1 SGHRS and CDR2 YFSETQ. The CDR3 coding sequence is TGCGCCAGCAGCTTGGATTTCCTGGAGACCCAGTACTTC. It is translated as CASSLDFLETQYF.

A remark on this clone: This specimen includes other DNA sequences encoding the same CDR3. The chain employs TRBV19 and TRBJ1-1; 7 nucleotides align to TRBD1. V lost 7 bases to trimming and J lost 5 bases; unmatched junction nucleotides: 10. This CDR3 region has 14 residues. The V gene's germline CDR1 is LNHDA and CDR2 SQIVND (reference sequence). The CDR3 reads CASTRTGGGTEAFF. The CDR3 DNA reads TGTGCCAGTACCCGGACAGGTGGAGGAACTGAAGCTTTCTTT.

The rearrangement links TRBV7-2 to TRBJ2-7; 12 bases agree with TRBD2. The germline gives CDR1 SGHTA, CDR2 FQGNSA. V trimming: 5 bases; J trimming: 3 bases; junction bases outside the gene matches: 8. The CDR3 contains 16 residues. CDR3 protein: CASSQSATSGSYEQYF. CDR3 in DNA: TGTGCCAGCAGCCAAAGTGCGACTAGCGGGAGCTACGAGCAGTACTTC.

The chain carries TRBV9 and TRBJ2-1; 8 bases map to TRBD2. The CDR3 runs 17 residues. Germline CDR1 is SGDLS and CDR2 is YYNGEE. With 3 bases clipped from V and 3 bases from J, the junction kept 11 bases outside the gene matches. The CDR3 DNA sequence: TGTGCCAGCAGCGGGAGACCGCCAGCGGGGGTCTACAATGAGCAGTTCTTC. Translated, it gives CASSGRPPAGVYNEQFF.

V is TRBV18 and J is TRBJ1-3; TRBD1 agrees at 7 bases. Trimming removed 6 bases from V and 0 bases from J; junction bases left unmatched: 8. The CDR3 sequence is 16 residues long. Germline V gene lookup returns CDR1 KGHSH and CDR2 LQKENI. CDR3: CASSPGTVSSGNTIYF. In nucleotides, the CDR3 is TGTGCCAGCTCGCCCGGGACAGTAAGCTCTGGAAACACCATATATTTT.

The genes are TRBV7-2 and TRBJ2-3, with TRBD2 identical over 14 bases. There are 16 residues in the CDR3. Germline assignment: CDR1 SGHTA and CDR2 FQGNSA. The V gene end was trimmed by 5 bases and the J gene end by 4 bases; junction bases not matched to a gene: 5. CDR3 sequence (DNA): TGTGCCAGCAGCCGTGGACTAGCGGGGGGTTCAGATACGCAGTATTTT. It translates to CASSRGLAGGSDTQYF.

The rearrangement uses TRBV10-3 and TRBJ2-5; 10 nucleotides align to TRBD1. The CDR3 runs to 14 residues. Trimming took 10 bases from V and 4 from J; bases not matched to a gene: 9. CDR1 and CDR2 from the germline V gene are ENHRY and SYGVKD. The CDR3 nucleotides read TGTGCCACCCGCTGGGGGGACAGGGGAGAGACCCAGTACTTC. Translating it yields CATRWGDRGETQYF.

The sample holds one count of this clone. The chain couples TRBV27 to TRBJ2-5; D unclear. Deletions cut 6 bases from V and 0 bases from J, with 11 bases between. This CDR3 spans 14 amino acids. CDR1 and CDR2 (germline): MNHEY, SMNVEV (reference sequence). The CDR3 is CASSPGGYQETQYF. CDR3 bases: TGTGCCAGCAGCCCCGGCGGATACCAAGAGACCCAGTACTTC.

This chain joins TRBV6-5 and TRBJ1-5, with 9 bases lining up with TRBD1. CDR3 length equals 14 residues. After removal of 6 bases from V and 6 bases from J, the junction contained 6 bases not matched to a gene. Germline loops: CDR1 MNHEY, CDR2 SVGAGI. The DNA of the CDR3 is TGTGCCAGCAGCTCTACAGGGGGCGGTCAGCCCCAGCATTTT. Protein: CASSSTGGGQPQHF.

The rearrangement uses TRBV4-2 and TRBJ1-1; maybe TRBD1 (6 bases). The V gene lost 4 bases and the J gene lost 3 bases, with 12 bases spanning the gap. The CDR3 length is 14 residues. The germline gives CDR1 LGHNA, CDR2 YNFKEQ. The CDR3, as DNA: TGTGCCAGCAGCCTCAGGGGCCTAGACACTGAAGCTTTCTTT. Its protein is CASSLRGLDTEAFF.

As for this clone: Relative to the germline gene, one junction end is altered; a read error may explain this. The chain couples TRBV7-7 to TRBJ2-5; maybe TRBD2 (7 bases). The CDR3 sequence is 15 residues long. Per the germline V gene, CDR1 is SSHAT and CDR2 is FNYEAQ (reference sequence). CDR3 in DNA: TGTGCTAGCAGCCGCGGAGGGGGGGGTGGAGAGACCCAGTACTTC. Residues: CASSRGGGGGETQYF.

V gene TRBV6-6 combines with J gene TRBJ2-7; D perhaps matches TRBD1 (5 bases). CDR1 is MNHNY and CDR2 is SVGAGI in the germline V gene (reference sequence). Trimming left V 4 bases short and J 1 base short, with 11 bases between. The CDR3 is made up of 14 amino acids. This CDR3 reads CASSFVTVSYEQYF. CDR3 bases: TGTGCCAGCAGTTTTGTGACAGTGTCCTACGAGCAGTACTTC.

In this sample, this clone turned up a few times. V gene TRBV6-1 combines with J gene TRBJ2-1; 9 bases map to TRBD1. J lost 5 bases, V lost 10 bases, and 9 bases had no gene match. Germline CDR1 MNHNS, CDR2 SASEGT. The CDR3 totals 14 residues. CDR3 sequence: CATRRDRVNNEQFF. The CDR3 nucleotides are TGTGCCACCCGCCGGGACAGGGTCAACAATGAGCAGTTCTTC.

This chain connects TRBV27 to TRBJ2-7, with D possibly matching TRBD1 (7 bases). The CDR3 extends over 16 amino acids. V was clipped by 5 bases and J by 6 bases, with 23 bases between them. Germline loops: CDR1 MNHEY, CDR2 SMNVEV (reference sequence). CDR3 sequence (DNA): TGTGCCAGCAGTATCTCGTGGAGGGGGCGTATGTCCGAGCAGTACTTC. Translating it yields CASSISWRGRMSEQYF.

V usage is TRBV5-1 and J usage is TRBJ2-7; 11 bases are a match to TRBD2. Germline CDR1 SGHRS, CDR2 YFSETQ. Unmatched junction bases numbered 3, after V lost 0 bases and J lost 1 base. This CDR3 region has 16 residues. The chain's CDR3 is CASSLDGTSGSYEQYF. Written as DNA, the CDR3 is TGCGCCAGCAGCTTGGATGGGACTAGCGGATCCTACGAGCAGTACTTC.

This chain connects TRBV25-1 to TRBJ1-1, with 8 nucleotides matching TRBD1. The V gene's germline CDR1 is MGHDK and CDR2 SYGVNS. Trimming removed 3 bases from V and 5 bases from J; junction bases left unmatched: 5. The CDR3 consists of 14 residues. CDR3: CASSDRGRGTEAFF. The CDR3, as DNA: TGTGCCAGCAGTGACAGGGGGCGAGGGACTGAAGCTTTCTTT.

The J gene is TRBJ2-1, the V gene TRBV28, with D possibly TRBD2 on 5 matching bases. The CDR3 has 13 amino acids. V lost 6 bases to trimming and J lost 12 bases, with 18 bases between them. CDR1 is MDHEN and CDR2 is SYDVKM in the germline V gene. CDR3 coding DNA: TGTGCCAGCAGCCCTAGCCGGGTGATCGGGCAGTTCTTC. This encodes CASSPSRVIGQFF.

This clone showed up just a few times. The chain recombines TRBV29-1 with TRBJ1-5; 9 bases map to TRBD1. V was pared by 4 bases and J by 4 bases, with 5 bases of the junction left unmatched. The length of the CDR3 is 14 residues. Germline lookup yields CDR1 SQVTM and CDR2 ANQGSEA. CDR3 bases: TGCAGCGTTGGACAGGGGGTTGCAAATCAGCCCCAGCATTTT. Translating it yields CSVGQGVANQPQHF.

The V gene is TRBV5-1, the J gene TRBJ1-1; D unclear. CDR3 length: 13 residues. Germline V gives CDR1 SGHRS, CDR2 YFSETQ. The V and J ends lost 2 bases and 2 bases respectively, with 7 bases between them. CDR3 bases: TGCGCCAGCAGCTTATTCCCTAACACTGAAGCTTTCTTT. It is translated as CASSLFPNTEAFF.

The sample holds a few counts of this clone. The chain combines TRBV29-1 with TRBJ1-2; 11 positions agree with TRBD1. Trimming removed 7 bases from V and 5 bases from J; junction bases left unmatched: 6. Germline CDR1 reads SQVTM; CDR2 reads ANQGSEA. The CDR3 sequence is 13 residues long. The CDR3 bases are TGCAGCGCCCTTGGACAGGGGGCTTATGGCTACACCTTC. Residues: CSALGQGAYGYTF.

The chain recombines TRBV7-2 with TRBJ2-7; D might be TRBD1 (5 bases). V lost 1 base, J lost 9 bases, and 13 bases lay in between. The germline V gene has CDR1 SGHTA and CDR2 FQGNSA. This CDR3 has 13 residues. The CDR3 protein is CASSLVGPDGQYF. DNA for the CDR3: TGTGCCAGCAGCTTAGTGGGGCCCGACGGGCAGTACTTC.

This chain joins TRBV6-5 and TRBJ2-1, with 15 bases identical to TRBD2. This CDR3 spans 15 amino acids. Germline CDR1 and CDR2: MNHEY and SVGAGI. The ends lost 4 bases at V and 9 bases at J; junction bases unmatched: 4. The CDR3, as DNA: TGTGCCAGCAGTTGGACTAGCGGGGGGGCGGGTGAGCAGTTCTTC. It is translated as CASSWTSGGAGEQFF.